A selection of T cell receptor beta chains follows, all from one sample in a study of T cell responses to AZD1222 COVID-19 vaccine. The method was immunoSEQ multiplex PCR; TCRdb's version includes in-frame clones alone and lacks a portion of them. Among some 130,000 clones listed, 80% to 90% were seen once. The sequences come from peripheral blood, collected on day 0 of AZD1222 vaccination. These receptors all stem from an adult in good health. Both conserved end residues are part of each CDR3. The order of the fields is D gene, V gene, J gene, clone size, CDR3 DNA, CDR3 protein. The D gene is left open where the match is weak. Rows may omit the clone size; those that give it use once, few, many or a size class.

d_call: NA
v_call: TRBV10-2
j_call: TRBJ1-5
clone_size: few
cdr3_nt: TGCGCCAGCAGTGTTGGGGATCAGCCCCAGCATTTT
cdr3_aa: CASSVGDQPQHF

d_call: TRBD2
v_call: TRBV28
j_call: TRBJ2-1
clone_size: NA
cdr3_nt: TGTGCCAGCACTCTCCAACAGATCGGCGGGGGGGCCCAGTTCTTC
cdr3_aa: CASTLQQIGGGAQFF

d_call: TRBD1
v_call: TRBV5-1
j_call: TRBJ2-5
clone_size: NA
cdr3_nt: TGCGCCAGCAGCTTGGGGGGACAGAGGGAAGAGACCCAGTACTTC
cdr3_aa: CASSLGGQREETQYF

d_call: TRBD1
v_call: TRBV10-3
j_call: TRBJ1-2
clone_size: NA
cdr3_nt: TGTGCCATCAGTGAGTGGGACAGGGGTGGCTACACCTTC
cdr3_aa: CAISEWDRGGYTF

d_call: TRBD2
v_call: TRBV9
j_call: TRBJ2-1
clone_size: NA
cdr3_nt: TGTGCCAGCAGCGCCACCAAGCGGGAGGGCCCTTACAATGAGCAGTTCTTC
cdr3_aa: CASSATKREGPYNEQFF

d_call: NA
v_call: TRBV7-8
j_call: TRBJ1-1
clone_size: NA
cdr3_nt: TGTGCCAGCAGCCGTAACACAGGAAACACTGAAGCTTTCTTT
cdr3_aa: CASSRNTGNTEAFF

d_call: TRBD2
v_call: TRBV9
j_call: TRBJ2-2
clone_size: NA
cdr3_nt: TGTGCCAGCTGCGTAGGGCGGGGGGCATTCACCGGGGAGCTGTTTTTT
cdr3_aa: CASCVGRGAFTGELFF

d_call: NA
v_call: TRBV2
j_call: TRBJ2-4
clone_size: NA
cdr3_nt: TGTGCCAGCACAGGACAGTGGCCTCAGGGAAACATTCAGTACTTC
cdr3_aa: CASTGQWPQGNIQYF

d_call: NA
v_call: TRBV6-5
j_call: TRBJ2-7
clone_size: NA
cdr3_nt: TGTGCCAGCAGAAGAGGGGGGGGCTACGAGCAGTACTTC
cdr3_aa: CASRRGGGYEQYF

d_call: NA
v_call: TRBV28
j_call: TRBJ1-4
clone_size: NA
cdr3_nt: TGTGCCAGCAGTTGGGTTTGGGAAAAACTGTTTTTT
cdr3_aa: CASSWVWEKLFF

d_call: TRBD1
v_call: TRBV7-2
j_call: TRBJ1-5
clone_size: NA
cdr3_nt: TGTGCCAGCAGCTTCGACAGGGGAGGGGGACAGCCCCAGCATTTT
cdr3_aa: CASSFDRGGGQPQHF

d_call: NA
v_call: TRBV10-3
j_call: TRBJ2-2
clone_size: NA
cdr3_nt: TGTGCCATCTCCCCCGGGGCGAACACCGGGGAGCTGTTTTTT
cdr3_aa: CAISPGANTGELFF

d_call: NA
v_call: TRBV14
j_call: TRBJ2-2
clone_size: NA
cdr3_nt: TGTGCCAGCAGCCTCCGGCTGAGACCCGGGGAGCTGTTTTTT
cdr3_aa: CASSLRLRPGELFF

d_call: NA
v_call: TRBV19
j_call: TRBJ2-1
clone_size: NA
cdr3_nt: TGTGCCAGTAAGGCACAGGCTGAGGTGCAGTTCTTC
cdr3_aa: CASKAQAEVQFF

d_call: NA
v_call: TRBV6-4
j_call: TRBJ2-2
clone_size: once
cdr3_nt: TGTGCCAGCAGTGAGGAAGGGGCTGGGACCGGGGAGCTGTTTTTT
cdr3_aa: CASSEEGAGTGELFF

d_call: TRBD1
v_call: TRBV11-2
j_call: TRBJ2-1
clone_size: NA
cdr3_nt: TGTGCCAGCAGCGCCCGGGACAGGGCGAATGAGCAGTTCTTC
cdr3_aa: CASSARDRANEQFF

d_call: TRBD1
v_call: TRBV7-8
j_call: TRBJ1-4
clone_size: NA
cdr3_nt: TGTGCCAGCAGCTTAGGACAGGGGACAGAAAAACTGTTTTTT
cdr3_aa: CASSLGQGTEKLFF

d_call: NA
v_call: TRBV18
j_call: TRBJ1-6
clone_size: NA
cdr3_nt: TGTGCCAGCTCACCGACTAATTCACCCCTCCACTTT
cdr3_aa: CASSPTNSPLHF

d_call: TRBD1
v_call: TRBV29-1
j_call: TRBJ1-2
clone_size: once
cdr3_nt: TGCAGCTCAGGGGGTTACTATGGCTACACCTTC
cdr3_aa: CSSGGYYGYTF

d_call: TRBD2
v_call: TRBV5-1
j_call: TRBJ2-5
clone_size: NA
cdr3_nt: TGCGCCAGCAGCTTGAGGCTAGCGGGGACAGAGACCCAGTACTTC
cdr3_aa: CASSLRLAGTETQYF

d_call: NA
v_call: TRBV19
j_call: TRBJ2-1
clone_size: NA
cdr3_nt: TGTGCCAGTACCAACAGGATAAACAATGAGCAGTTCTTC
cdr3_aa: CASTNRINNEQFF

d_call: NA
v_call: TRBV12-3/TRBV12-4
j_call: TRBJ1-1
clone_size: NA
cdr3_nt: TGTGCCAGCAACTTAGGGGGGGGCACTGAAGCTTTCTTT
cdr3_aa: CASNLGGGTEAFF

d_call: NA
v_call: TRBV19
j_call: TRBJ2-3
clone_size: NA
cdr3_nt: TGTGCCAGTAGTATTGAAGATACGCAGTATTTT
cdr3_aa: CASSIEDTQYF

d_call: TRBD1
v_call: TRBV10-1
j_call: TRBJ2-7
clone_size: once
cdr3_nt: TGCGCCAGCAGTGATATTATCCCCTTGCAGGGGGCTCCCTACGAGCAGTACTTC
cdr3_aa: CASSDIIPLQGAPYEQYF

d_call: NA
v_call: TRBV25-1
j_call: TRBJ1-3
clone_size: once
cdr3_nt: TGTGCCAGCAGTGAATATAAGGGGGACTCTTTCTCTGGAAACACCATATATTTT
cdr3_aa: CASSEYKGDSFSGNTIYF

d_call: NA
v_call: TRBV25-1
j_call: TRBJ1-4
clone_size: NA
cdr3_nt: TGTGCCAGCATCCACTCCGGACCTAATGAAAAACTGTTTTTT
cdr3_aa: CASIHSGPNEKLFF

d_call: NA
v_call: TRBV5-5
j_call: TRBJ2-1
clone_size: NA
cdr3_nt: TGTGCCAGCAGAATGGGGGGAAGGGCACGGAATGAGCAGTTCTTC
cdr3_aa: CASRMGGRARNEQFF

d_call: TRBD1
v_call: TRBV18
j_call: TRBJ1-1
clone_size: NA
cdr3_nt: TGTGCCAGCTCACTGGGACAGGGCCAGTGGAACACTGAAGCTTTCTTT
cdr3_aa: CASSLGQGQWNTEAFF

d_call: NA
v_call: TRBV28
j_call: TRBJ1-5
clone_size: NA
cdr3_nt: TGTGCCAGCAGGTCCGGGGCCAATCAGCCCCAGCATTTT
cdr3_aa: CASRSGANQPQHF

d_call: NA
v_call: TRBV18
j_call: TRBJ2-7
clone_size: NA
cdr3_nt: TGTGCCAGCTCAGCAGGGAGCAGCTACGAGCAGTACTTC
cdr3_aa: CASSAGSSYEQYF

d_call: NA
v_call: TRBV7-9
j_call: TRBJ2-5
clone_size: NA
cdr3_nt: TGTGCCAGCAGTCCTCAGGGATTACAAGAGACCCAGTACTTC
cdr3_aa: CASSPQGLQETQYF

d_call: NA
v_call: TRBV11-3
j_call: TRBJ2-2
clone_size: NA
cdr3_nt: TGTGCCAGCAGCCACGGGAAAGGCGGTATCGGGGAGCTGTTTTTT
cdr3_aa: CASSHGKGGIGELFF

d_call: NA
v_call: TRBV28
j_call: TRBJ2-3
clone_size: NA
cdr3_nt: TGTGCCAGCAGTTTATACGGGCTGAGCGTAGATACGCAGTATTTT
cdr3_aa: CASSLYGLSVDTQYF

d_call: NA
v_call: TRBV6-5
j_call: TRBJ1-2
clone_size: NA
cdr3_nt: TGTGCCAGCTTGGGGAGGGGCAAAAACTATGGCTACACCTTC
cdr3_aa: CASLGRGKNYGYTF

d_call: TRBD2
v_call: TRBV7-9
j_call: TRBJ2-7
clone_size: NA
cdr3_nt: TGTGCCAGCAGCTTAGCTAGCGGGAGGTCCAGCGAGCAGTACTTC
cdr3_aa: CASSLASGRSSEQYF

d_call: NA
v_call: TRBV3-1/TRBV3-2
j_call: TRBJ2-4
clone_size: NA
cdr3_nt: TGTGCCAGCAGCCACGGGGTCCAAAACATTCAGTACTTC
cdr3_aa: CASSHGVQNIQYF

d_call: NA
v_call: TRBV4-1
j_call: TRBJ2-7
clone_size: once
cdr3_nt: TGCGCCAGCAGCCAAGCAAGCGGGCCGCATTACGAGCAGTACTTC
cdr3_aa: CASSQASGPHYEQYF

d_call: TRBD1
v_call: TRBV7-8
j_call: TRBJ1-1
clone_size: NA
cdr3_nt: TGTGCCAGCAGCTTAGAACTACTTTGGCGCCGGGACAGGGTATTGAACACTGAAGCTTTCTTT
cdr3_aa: CASSLELLWRRDRVLNTEAFF

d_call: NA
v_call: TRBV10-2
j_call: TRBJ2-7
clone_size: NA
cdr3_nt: TGCGCCAGCACAGGGTACTACGAGCAGTACTTC
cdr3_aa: CASTGYYEQYF

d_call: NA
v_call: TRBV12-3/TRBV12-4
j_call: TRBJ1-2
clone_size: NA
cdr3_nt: TGTGCCAGCAGTTTAACCCCCTATGGCTACACCTTC
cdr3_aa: CASSLTPYGYTF

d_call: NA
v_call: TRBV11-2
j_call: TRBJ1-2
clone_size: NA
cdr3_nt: TGTGCCAGCACCCCGGAGAGAGCGGGGTATGGCTACACCTTC
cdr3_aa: CASTPERAGYGYTF

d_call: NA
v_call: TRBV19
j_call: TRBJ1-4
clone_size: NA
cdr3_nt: TGTGCCAGTAGTATGGAGGCAGCTGCAACTAATGAAAAACTGTTTTTT
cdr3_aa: CASSMEAAATNEKLFF

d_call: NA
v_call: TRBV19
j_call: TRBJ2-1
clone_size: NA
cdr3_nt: TGTGCCAGTAGTAGGGGGCACGGGGAGCAGTTCTTC
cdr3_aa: CASSRGHGEQFF

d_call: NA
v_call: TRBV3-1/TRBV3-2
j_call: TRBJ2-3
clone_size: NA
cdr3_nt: TGTGCCAGCAGCCAAGGGCCAGATACGCAGTATTTT
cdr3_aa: CASSQGPDTQYF

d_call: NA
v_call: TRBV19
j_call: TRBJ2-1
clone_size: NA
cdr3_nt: TGTGCCAGTAGTAAGATCGAAAATCCCATCGGGCGGCAGTTCTTC
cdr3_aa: CASSKIENPIGRQFF

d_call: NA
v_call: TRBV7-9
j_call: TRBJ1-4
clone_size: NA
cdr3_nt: TGTGCCAGCAGTTATCAGGGAAATGAAAAACTGTTTTTT
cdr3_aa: CASSYQGNEKLFF

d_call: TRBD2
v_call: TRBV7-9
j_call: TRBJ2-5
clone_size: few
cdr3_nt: TGTGCCAGCAGCCTCAGCCTAGGGACTAGCGGGCTCGAGACCCAGTACTTC
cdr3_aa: CASSLSLGTSGLETQYF

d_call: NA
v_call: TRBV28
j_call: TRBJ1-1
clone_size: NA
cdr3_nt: TGTGCCAGCGGGGGAGGGAACACTGAAGCTTTCTTT
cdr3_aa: CASGGGNTEAFF

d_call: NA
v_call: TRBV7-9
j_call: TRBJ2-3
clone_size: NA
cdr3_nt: TGTGCCAGCAGCTCATATAGCGGAAGCACAGATACGCAGTATTTT
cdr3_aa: CASSSYSGSTDTQYF

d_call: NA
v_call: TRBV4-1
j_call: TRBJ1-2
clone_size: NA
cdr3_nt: TGCGCCAGCAGCCAGAAGGAGCAGCTCTATGGCTACACCTTC
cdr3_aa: CASSQKEQLYGYTF

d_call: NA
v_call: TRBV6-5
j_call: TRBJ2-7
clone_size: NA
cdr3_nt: TGTGCCAGCAGAGGGGCCGGGACCCCCTACGGCGAGCAGTACTTC
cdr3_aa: CASRGAGTPYGEQYF

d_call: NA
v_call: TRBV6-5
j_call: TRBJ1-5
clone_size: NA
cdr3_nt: TGTGCCAGCAGTTACTCGCGCCGTCTTGATCAGCCCCAGCATTTT
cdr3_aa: CASSYSRRLDQPQHF

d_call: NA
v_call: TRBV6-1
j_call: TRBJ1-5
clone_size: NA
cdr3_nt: TGTGCCAGCAGTGAAGAGGGCCGACCCCAGCATTTT
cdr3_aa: CASSEEGRPQHF

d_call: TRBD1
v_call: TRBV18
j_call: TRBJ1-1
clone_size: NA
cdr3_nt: TGTGCCAGCTCAACATCACAGGGGGCGGTCACTGAAGCTTTCTTT
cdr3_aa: CASSTSQGAVTEAFF

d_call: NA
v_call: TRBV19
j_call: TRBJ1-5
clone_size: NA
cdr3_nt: TGTGCCAGTCTACAGGGTCCGAATAGCAATCAGCCCCAGCATTTT
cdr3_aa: CASLQGPNSNQPQHF

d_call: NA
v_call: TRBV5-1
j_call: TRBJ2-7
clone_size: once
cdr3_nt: TGCGCCAGCAGCTTGGCCGTCGGGAGTTACTACGAGCAGTACTTC
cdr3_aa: CASSLAVGSYYEQYF

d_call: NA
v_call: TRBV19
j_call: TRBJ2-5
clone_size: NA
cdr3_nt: TGTGCCAGTAGCTCGAGCGGACCCCAAGAGACCCAGTACTTC
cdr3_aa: CASSSSGPQETQYF

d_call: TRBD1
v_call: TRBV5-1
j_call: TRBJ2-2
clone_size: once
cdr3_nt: TGCGCCAGCAGGGGGACAGGGGGCGCGACCGGGGAGCTGTTTTTT
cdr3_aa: CASRGTGGATGELFF

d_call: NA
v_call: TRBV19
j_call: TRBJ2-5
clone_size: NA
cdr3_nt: TGTGCCAGTGGGGCTAGCTTAAGAGGGGAGACCCAGTACTTC
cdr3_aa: CASGASLRGETQYF

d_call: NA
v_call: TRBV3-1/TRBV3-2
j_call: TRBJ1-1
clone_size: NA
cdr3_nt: TGTGCCAGCAGCCTGGGGGAATTCACTGAAGCTTTCTTT
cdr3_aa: CASSLGEFTEAFF